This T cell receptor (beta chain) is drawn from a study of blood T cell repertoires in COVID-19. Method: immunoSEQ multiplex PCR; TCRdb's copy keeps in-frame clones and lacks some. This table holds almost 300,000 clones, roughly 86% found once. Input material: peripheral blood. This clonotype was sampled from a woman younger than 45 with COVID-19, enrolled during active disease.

The CDR3 sequence: CASSSTGWYEQYF. The CDR3 bases are TGTGCCAGTAGTTCGACAGGGTGGTACGAGCAGTACTTC. J is TRBJ2-7 and V is TRBV19; 7 nucleotides match TRBD1. The ends lost 5 bases at V and 4 bases at J; junction bases unmatched: 5. From germline, CDR1 is LNHDA and CDR2 SQIVND (reference sequence). This CDR3 contains 13 residues.